Listed below are T cell receptor beta chains from one sample, sequenced in a study of shared clonotypes between healthy human individuals. The protocol was immunoSEQ multiplex PCR, while the TCRdb copy is restricted to in-frame clones and leaves out a portion. The sample includes 600,000 or so clones, 95% of them seen just once. Material: naive CD8+ T cells sorted from blood. The receptors derive from a woman aged 30 to 39 in good health. The CDR3 runs from the conserved cysteine through the conserved F or W. The D gene is left open where the match is weak. Where a row states a size, it is once, few, many or the class of an expanded clone; other rows omit it.

j_call | d_call | clone_size | v_call | cdr3_nt | cdr3_aa
TRBJ2-1 | . | . | TRBV6-1 | TGTGCCAGCAGTGTCGCGGGAACTTACAATGAGCAGTTCTTC | CASSVAGTYNEQFF
TRBJ1-2 | . | . | TRBV28 | TGTGCCAGCAGGGGGGGGTATGGCTACACCTTC | CASRGGYGYTF
TRBJ1-1 | . | . | TRBV19 | TGTGCCAGTAACTGGGGTATGAACACTGAAGCTTTCTTT | CASNWGMNTEAFF
TRBJ2-7 | TRBD2 | . | TRBV10-3 | TGTGCCATCAGTGAGACTAGCGGACCCTACTACGAGCAGTACTTC | CAISETSGPYYEQYF
TRBJ1-6 | TRBD1 | . | TRBV2 | TGTGCCAGCAGTGAACGGGGACAGTATAATTCACCCCTCCACTTT | CASSERGQYNSPLHF
TRBJ2-5 | . | . | TRBV10-1 | TGCGCCAGCAGCTCCGACAGAAACCTCCAAGAGACCCAGTACTTC | CASSSDRNLQETQYF
TRBJ2-5 | TRBD2 | . | TRBV19 | TGTGCCAGTAGTACCGGACTAGCGGGACCAGACGTCCAGTACTTC | CASSTGLAGPDVQYF
TRBJ2-1 | . | . | TRBV4-1 | TGCGCCAGCAGCCAACAGCAGGGGTACAATGAGCAGTTCTTC | CASSQQQGYNEQFF
TRBJ1-3 | . | . | TRBV11-2 | TGTGCCAGCAGCTTAGGGAGGAACTCTGGAAACACCATATATTTT | CASSLGRNSGNTIYF
TRBJ1-1 | TRBD1 | . | TRBV27 | TGTGCCAGCAGTTCGGACAGGGCCCTGAACACTGAAGCTTTCTTT | CASSSDRALNTEAFF
TRBJ2-5 | . | . | TRBV28 | TGTGCCAGCTCTGGCCAAGAGACCCAGTACTTC | CASSGQETQYF
TRBJ2-1 | . | . | TRBV11-2 | TGTGCCAGCAGCTTAGATCCGGCAGGGTGGGGACCCGAAAACAATGAGCAGTTCTTC | CASSLDPAGWGPENNEQFF
TRBJ2-5 | . | . | TRBV28 | TGTGCCAGCAGTTTGCAGAACGAAGAGACCCAGTACTTC | CASSLQNEETQYF
TRBJ2-7 | TRBD2 | . | TRBV13 | TGTGCCAGCAGCTTAGGAGCGGGAGGGCCTCTTAGCGAGCAGTACTTC | CASSLGAGGPLSEQYF
TRBJ2-2 | TRBD2 | . | TRBV15 | TGTGCCACCAGCAGAGATAGTCCGGCTAGCGGGAGGGTCGGGGAGCTGTTTTTT | CATSRDSPASGRVGELFF
TRBJ2-7 | TRBD2 | . | TRBV7-2 | TGTGCCAGCAGCTCAGGCGTGGCGGGAGGTGCCTACGAGCAGTACTTC | CASSSGVAGGAYEQYF
TRBJ1-1 | TRBD1 | once | TRBV9 | TGTGCCAGTCGGACAGGGGGGGATACTGAAGCTTTCTTT | CASRTGGDTEAFF
TRBJ1-2 | . | . | TRBV28 | TGTGCCAGCAGTTTATTCAGGGGTAACTATGGCTACACCTTC | CASSLFRGNYGYTF
TRBJ2-7 | TRBD2 | . | TRBV4-1 | TGCGCCAGCAGCCAAGATTTGAGCGGGGAGGGCCCCGAGCAGTACTTC | CASSQDLSGEGPEQYF
TRBJ2-7 | . | . | TRBV27 | TGTGCCAGCAGTTTAACCCGGGAGCGTTACGAGCAGTACTTC | CASSLTRERYEQYF
TRBJ2-5 | . | . | TRBV5-8 | TGTGCCAGCAGCTGGTTGTTTCAGGAGACCCAGTACTTC | CASSWLFQETQYF
TRBJ2-7 | TRBD1 | . | TRBV7-9 | TGTGCCAGCAGCGCGTTGGGACAGGGGGGCTACGAGCAGTACTTC | CASSALGQGGYEQYF
TRBJ1-2 | TRBD1 | . | TRBV6-1 | TGTGCCAGCGCCAGGACACGCCAGGGGGATGGCTACACCTTC | CASARTRQGDGYTF
TRBJ2-5 | TRBD2 | . | TRBV6-6 | TGTGCCAGCAGTTACTCGGGACTAAAAGAGACCCAGTACTTC | CASSYSGLKETQYF
TRBJ2-2 | TRBD2 | . | TRBV27 | TGTGCCAGCAGACCTAGCGGGAGAATTGACACCGGGGAGCTGTTTTTT | CASRPSGRIDTGELFF
TRBJ1-1 | . | . | TRBV28 | TGTGCCAGCAGTATTGGGCTCACTGAAGCTTTCTTT | CASSIGLTEAFF
TRBJ2-1 | . | many | TRBV5-4 | TGTGCCAGCAGCTTGGACAATGAGCAGTTCTTC | CASSLDNEQFF
TRBJ2-1 | TRBD2 | . | TRBV4-1 | TGCGCCAGCAGCCAAGAAGCTAGCGGGGGGTTAAATGAGCAGTTCTTC | CASSQEASGGLNEQFF
TRBJ2-1 | TRBD2 | . | TRBV5-6 | TGTGCCAGCAGCTTGTGGAATAGCGGGAGGGCCCTCAATGAGCAGTTCTTC | CASSLWNSGRALNEQFF
TRBJ2-3 | TRBD2 | . | TRBV6-1 | TGTGCCAGCAGTGGGAGGACTAGCGGGATCCCCACAGATACGCAGTATTTT | CASSGRTSGIPTDTQYF
TRBJ2-2 | . | . | TRBV14 | TGTGCCAGCAGAGGTCTAAACACCGGGGAGCTGTTTTTT | CASRGLNTGELFF
TRBJ2-3 | . | . | TRBV4-1 | TGCGCCAGCAGCCAAGAATTAGATACGCAGTATTTT | CASSQELDTQYF
TRBJ1-1 | . | . | TRBV7-9 | TGTGCCAGCAGCCAGGTCGACACTGAAGCTTTCTTT | CASSQVDTEAFF
TRBJ1-5 | . | . | TRBV21-1 | TGTGCCAGCCGTCGTACCCCCGACGGGGACAATCAGCCCCAGCATTTT | CASRRTPDGDNQPQHF
TRBJ1-2 | TRBD1 | . | TRBV14 | TGTGCCAGCAGCCAAGTGGGGACAGTTAACTATGGCTACACCTTC | CASSQVGTVNYGYTF
TRBJ2-2 | TRBD2 | . | TRBV4-1 | TGCGCCAGCAGCCCCATTACAGCCCCACGACTAGCCGTCACCGGGGAGCTGTTTTTT | CASSPITAPRLAVTGELFF
TRBJ2-7 | . | . | TRBV6-5 | TGTGCCAGCAGTTACGGGGGGATGGGCTCCTACGAGCAGTACTTC | CASSYGGMGSYEQYF
TRBJ2-1 | TRBD2 | . | TRBV9 | TGTGCCAGCAGCGTAGATACTTATGCGGGAGTCTACAATGAGCAGTTCTTC | CASSVDTYAGVYNEQFF
TRBJ1-3 | TRBD1 | . | TRBV2 | TGTGCCAGCACTTCGGGACAGTTCTCTGGAAACACCATATATTTT | CASTSGQFSGNTIYF
TRBJ1-5 | . | . | TRBV27 | TGTGCCAGCAGTTTAACCGTCTCAGGGAATCAGCCCCAGCATTTT | CASSLTVSGNQPQHF
TRBJ2-7 | TRBD2 | . | TRBV28 | TGTGCCAGCAGTCCAGGACTAGCGGCGAACTACGAGCAGTACTTC | CASSPGLAANYEQYF
TRBJ2-1 | TRBD2 | . | TRBV19 | TGTGCCAGTAGTATGTTTCTAGCGGGTTACAATGAGCAGTTCTTC | CASSMFLAGYNEQFF
TRBJ1-1 | TRBD1 | once | TRBV28 | TGTGCCAGCAGTTTAACAGGGGGCAACACTGAAGCTTTCTTT | CASSLTGGNTEAFF
TRBJ1-5 | . | . | TRBV28 | TGTGCCAGCAGCCGCTCTTGGGACGAAGGTCAGCCCCAGCATTTT | CASSRSWDEGQPQHF
TRBJ2-7 | TRBD2 | . | TRBV28 | TGTGCCAGCAGTTTTACGGGGGGGCCCTACGAGCAGTACTTC | CASSFTGGPYEQYF
TRBJ2-1 | TRBD2 | . | TRBV28 | TGTGCCAGCAGCTGGGGACTAGCGGACCTTCCCTCCTACAATGAGCAGTTCTTC | CASSWGLADLPSYNEQFF
TRBJ2-7 | TRBD1 | . | TRBV27 | TGTGCCAGCAGTCCGGGACAGGCCTCCTACGAGCAGTACTTC | CASSPGQASYEQYF
TRBJ2-7 | TRBD2 | . | TRBV28 | TGTGCCAGCAATGTTCTAGCGGGAGAGAACTCCTACGAGCAGTACTTC | CASNVLAGENSYEQYF
TRBJ2-5 | TRBD2 | . | TRBV2 | TGTGCCAGCCGAGGGAGGGGACTAGCGGGGAAAGAGACCCAGTACTTC | CASRGRGLAGKETQYF
TRBJ1-3 | . | . | TRBV28 | TGTGCCAGCCGGGACAACTCTGGAAACACCATATATTTT | CASRDNSGNTIYF
TRBJ2-7 | . | . | TRBV7-8 | TGTGCCAGCAGCTCTTGGTCGGCGCACGAGCAGTACTTC | CASSSWSAHEQYF
TRBJ1-2 | TRBD1 | once | TRBV30 | TGTGCCTGGGCCCCCCTTGGACAGGGAGTGATTGAGAGCTACACCTTC | CAWAPLGQGVIESYTF
TRBJ2-2 | TRBD2 | . | TRBV12-5 | TGTGCTAGTGGTTTGTTTCCCAGCCTAGCGGGAGGGCCTGGTTGCACCGGGGAGCTGTTTTTT | CASGLFPSLAGGPGCTGELFF
TRBJ2-7 | . | . | TRBV5-8 | TGTGCCAGCAGGGGCTGGCGAGAAGGGTCCCACGAGCAGTACTTC | CASRGWREGSHEQYF
TRBJ1-2 | TRBD1 | . | TRBV27 | TGTGCCAGCAGTAAAACATCCACAGGGGGCGGGGATGGCTACACCTTC | CASSKTSTGGGDGYTF
TRBJ2-7 | TRBD2 | . | TRBV29-1 | TGCAGCGCCCTACTAGCGGGAGTGAACGAGCAGTACTTC | CSALLAGVNEQYF
TRBJ2-5 | . | . | TRBV9 | TGTGCCAGCAGCGGTAGGGGGAGGGCCCCACAGACCCAGTACTTC | CASSGRGRAPQTQYF